Below are 10 T cell receptor beta chains sequenced from a single sample in a study of T-cell reconstitution after alpha-beta-depleted transplantation in children. As it was prepared, the TCRbeta library received unique molecular identifiers. TCRdb fed the PCR reads into MiXCR, producing one record per CDR3 protein. The table shows fewer than 700,000 distinct CDR3 sequences, with approximately 12% occurring only once. The specimen comprised PBMCs, mostly from graft donor cells, sampled 360 days after TCRalphabeta/CD19-depleted stem cell transplant. These receptors came from a male patient between 5 and 17 years old who had a stem cell transplant for acute myeloid leukemia, so the T cells may come from the graft donor.

This clonotype was observed many times. The genes are TRBV12-3 or TRBV12-4 and TRBJ2-7; D is uncertain. The germline V and J ends were trimmed by 0 bases and 0 bases, with 6 bases remaining between them. This CDR3 spans 14 amino acids. CDR3 DNA sequence: TGTGCCAGCAGTTTAGCGGGAAACTCCTACGAGCAGTACTTC. Translation: CASSLAGNSYEQYF.

In this sample, this clonotype turned up many times. This chain joins TRBV7-2 and TRBJ2-7; a weak D match, TRBD1 (6 bases). Trimming removed 6 bases at V and 0 bases at J, with 15 bases between. Germline CDR1 reads SGHTA; CDR2 reads FQGNSA. This CDR3 contains 15 residues. CDR3 sequence: CASSLYRVTSYEQYF. Here the CDR3 DNA reads TGTGCCAGCAGTTTGTACAGGGTTACCTCCTACGAGCAGTACTTC.

The V call is TRBV7-3, the J call TRBJ2-1; 9 nucleotides match TRBD1. Germline values: CDR1 SGHTA, CDR2 FQGTGA. This CDR3 is built from 19 residues. After removal of 3 bases from V and 6 bases from J, the junction contained 18 bases not matched to a gene. The CDR3 DNA reads TGTGCCAGCAGCTTTCTGGGTCATAACGGACAGGGGTTGGGCAATGAGCAGTTCTTC. Its translation: CASSFLGHNGQGLGNEQFF.

The rearrangement joins TRBV6-5 to TRBJ2-1; 9 nucleotides line up with TRBD2. V gave up 4 bases and J gave up 6 bases; unmatched junction bases: 13. The length of the CDR3 is 17 residues. Per the germline V gene, CDR1 is MNHEY and CDR2 is SVGAGI. CDR3 nucleotides: TGTGCCAGCAGTTCCGGGAAGGCGGGACTAGCAAGCAATGAGCAGTTCTTC. Translating it yields CASSSGKAGLASNEQFF.

This clonotype has a handful of counts. The chain has TRBV6-5 and TRBJ1-5; tentatively, D is TRBD1 (5 bases). Germline-derived CDR1 and CDR2 are MNHEY and SVGAGI. The CDR3 contains 17 residues. Trimming pared 2 bases from V and 7 bases from J, leaving 21 bases between. CDR3 loop: CASSYGLQTAVGQPQHF. In nucleotides, the CDR3 is TGTGCCAGCAGTTACGGTCTCCAGACAGCCGTGGGGCAGCCCCAGCATTTT.

V is TRBV4-3 and J is TRBJ1-5; no clear D. Germline V gene sequence: CDR1 LGHNA, CDR2 YSLEER. The CDR3 spans 16 residues. The V gene lost 0 bases and the J gene lost 1 base, with 10 bases spanning the gap. In DNA form, the CDR3 reads TGCGCCAGCAGCCAAGAGTCGGGAGCGAGCAATCAGCCCCAGCATTTT. Protein product: CASSQESGASNQPQHF.

This clonotype has at least ten counts. The V gene is TRBV28, the J gene TRBJ2-7; the D gene is possibly TRBD2 (5 bases). V was cut by 1 base and J by 1 base, with 11 bases left in between. The CDR3 consists of 15 residues. The germline CDR1 and CDR2 sequences are MDHEN and SYDVKM. CDR3 residues: CASSLFGERSYEQYF. The CDR3 DNA follows: TGTGCCAGCAGTTTATTTGGGGAGCGGTCCTACGAGCAGTACTTC.

V gene TRBV20-1 combines with J gene TRBJ1-4, with no clear D. The CDR3 totals 14 residues. Germline V gene sequence: CDR1 DFQATT, CDR2 SNEGSKA (reference sequence). Trimming took off 3 bases at V and 8 bases at J, with 16 bases between the two ends. The CDR3 sequence is CSARQTWVGEKLFF. The CDR3 bases are TGCAGTGCTAGGCAAACTTGGGTGGGGGAAAAACTGTTTTTT.

This clonotype came up many times. J is TRBJ2-7 and V is TRBV27, with D perhaps TRBD1 or TRBD2 (5 bases each). V was shortened by 4 bases and J by 3 bases, with 19 bases between the two germline ends. This CDR3 contains 16 residues. Germline assignment: CDR1 MNHEY and CDR2 SMNVEV (reference sequence). The CDR3 here is CASSSGTTSAFYEQYF. The CDR3 DNA follows: TGTGCCAGCAGTTCGGGGACCACCTCAGCTTTCTACGAGCAGTACTTC.

This clonotype was counted only a few times. The chain has TRBV29-1 and TRBJ1-1, with unresolved D. The CDR3 runs to 12 residues. Trimming removed 6 bases at V and 1 base at J, with 9 bases between. Germline lookup yields CDR1 SQVTM and CDR2 ANQGSEA. The CDR3 DNA is TGCAGCGTCAAACAAGCGAACACTGAAGCTTTCTTT. It yields the protein CSVKQANTEAFF.